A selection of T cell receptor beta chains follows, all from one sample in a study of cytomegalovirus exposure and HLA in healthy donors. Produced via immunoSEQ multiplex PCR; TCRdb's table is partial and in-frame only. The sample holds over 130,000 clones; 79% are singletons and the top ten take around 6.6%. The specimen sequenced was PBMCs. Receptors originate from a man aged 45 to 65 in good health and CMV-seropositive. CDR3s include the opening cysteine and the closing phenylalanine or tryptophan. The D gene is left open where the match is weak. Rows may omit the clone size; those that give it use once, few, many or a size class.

CDR3 protein: CAGSLQGINIQYF
CDR3 DNA: TGTGCCGGCAGCTTACAGGGGATAAACATTCAGTACTTC
V gene: TRBV11-2
clone size: NA
CDR3 length: 13
J gene: TRBJ2-4
D gene: TRBD1

CDR3 protein: CASSLNPGHNTGELFF
CDR3 DNA: TGTGCCAGCAGCTTAAACCCGGGACACAACACCGGGGAGCTGTTTTTT
V gene: TRBV7-2
clone size: NA
CDR3 length: 16
J gene: TRBJ2-2
D gene: NA

CDR3 protein: CASSDPGTGVGTEAFF
CDR3 DNA: TGTGCCAGCTCAGATCCCGGGACAGGGGTAGGGACTGAAGCTTTCTTT
V gene: TRBV18
clone size: NA
CDR3 length: 16
J gene: TRBJ1-1
D gene: TRBD1

CDR3 protein: CASSPAWSSTDTQYF
CDR3 DNA: TGTGCCAGCAGCCCCGCTTGGAGTTCCACAGATACGCAGTATTTT
V gene: TRBV14
clone size: NA
CDR3 length: 15
J gene: TRBJ2-3
D gene: NA

CDR3 protein: CASSRSQGNYNSPLHF
CDR3 DNA: TGTGCCAGCAGTCGATCACAGGGAAACTATAATTCACCCCTCCACTTT
V gene: TRBV11-2
clone size: NA
CDR3 length: 16
J gene: TRBJ1-6
D gene: NA

CDR3 protein: CASSPNPFQAYGANVLTF
CDR3 DNA: TGTGCCAGCAGCCCAAATCCCTTTCAGGCTTATGGGGCCAACGTCCTGACTTTC
V gene: TRBV9
clone size: NA
CDR3 length: 18
J gene: TRBJ2-6
D gene: NA

CDR3 protein: CASQRGGQETQYF
CDR3 DNA: TGTGCCAGCCAAAGGGGGGGCCAAGAGACCCAGTACTTC
V gene: TRBV21-1
clone size: few
CDR3 length: 13
J gene: TRBJ2-5
D gene: NA

CDR3 protein: CASITSGSGELFF
CDR3 DNA: TGTGCCAGCATAACTAGCGGCTCCGGGGAGCTGTTTTTT
V gene: TRBV28
clone size: NA
CDR3 length: 13
J gene: TRBJ2-2
D gene: TRBD2

CDR3 protein: CASSLTGLNEQYF
CDR3 DNA: TGTGCCAGCAGCTTAACAGGGTTAAACGAGCAGTACTTC
V gene: TRBV11-2
clone size: NA
CDR3 length: 13
J gene: TRBJ2-7
D gene: NA

CDR3 protein: CASSRRGQRLDEQYF
CDR3 DNA: TGTGCCAGTAGTCGTCGGGGACAGCGTCTGGACGAGCAGTACTTC
V gene: TRBV19
clone size: NA
CDR3 length: 15
J gene: TRBJ2-7
D gene: TRBD1

CDR3 protein: CASSPAGGQETQYF
CDR3 DNA: TGTGCCAGCTCACCAGCGGGAGGCCAAGAGACCCAGTACTTC
V gene: TRBV18
clone size: few
CDR3 length: 14
J gene: TRBJ2-5
D gene: TRBD2

CDR3 protein: CASSDKLGQGNTEAFF
CDR3 DNA: TGTGCCAGCAGTGATAAATTAGGGCAGGGGAACACTGAAGCTTTCTTT
V gene: TRBV25-1
clone size: NA
CDR3 length: 16
J gene: TRBJ1-1
D gene: NA

CDR3 protein: CACYGPGQGTSYEQYF
CDR3 DNA: TGTGCCTGTTACGGCCCGGGACAGGGGACCTCCTACGAGCAGTACTTC
V gene: TRBV30
clone size: NA
CDR3 length: 16
J gene: TRBJ2-7
D gene: TRBD1

CDR3 protein: CASSSDSHGYTF
CDR3 DNA: TGTGCCAGCAGTTCCGACAGTCACGGCTACACCTTC
V gene: TRBV28
clone size: few
CDR3 length: 12
J gene: TRBJ1-2
D gene: NA

CDR3 protein: CASSLASMGRGDYCEQYF
CDR3 DNA: TGCGCCAGCAGCTTGGCTAGTATGGGGCGTGGGGACTACTGCGAGCAGTACTTC
V gene: TRBV5-1
clone size: NA
CDR3 length: 18
J gene: TRBJ2-7
D gene: TRBD2

CDR3 protein: CAISVFTGENYGYTF
CDR3 DNA: TGTGCCATCAGTGTGTTCACAGGGGAGAACTATGGCTACACCTTC
V gene: TRBV10-3
clone size: NA
CDR3 length: 15
J gene: TRBJ1-2
D gene: TRBD1

CDR3 protein: CSSSLPPRRANSPLHF
CDR3 DNA: TGTTCCAGCAGCTTACCCCCCCGCAGGGCCAATTCACCCCTCCACTTT
V gene: TRBV7-9
clone size: NA
CDR3 length: 16
J gene: TRBJ1-6
D gene: NA

CDR3 protein: CASSFSGSVYEQYF
CDR3 DNA: TGTGCCAGCAGTTTTAGCGGGAGTGTCTACGAGCAGTACTTC
V gene: TRBV27
clone size: NA
CDR3 length: 14
J gene: TRBJ2-7
D gene: TRBD2

CDR3 protein: CASSDIGGYWETQYF
CDR3 DNA: TGTGCCAGCAGTGATATCGGCGGGTATTGGGAGACCCAGTACTTC
V gene: TRBV6-1
clone size: once
CDR3 length: 15
J gene: TRBJ2-5
D gene: NA

CDR3 protein: CASSQDINLNTEAFF
CDR3 DNA: TGTGCCAGCAGCCAAGATATTAACTTGAACACTGAAGCTTTCTTT
V gene: TRBV4-2
clone size: few
CDR3 length: 15
J gene: TRBJ1-1
D gene: NA

CDR3 protein: CASSWTGSTDTQYF
CDR3 DNA: TGTGCCAGCAGCTGGACAGGAAGCACAGATACGCAGTATTTT
V gene: TRBV28
clone size: NA
CDR3 length: 14
J gene: TRBJ2-3
D gene: TRBD1

CDR3 protein: CASSLIAGIYEQYF
CDR3 DNA: TGTGCCAGCAGTTTAATAGCGGGAATCTACGAGCAGTACTTC
V gene: TRBV27
clone size: NA
CDR3 length: 14
J gene: TRBJ2-7
D gene: TRBD2

CDR3 protein: CASSRQGSEKLFF
CDR3 DNA: TGTGCCAGCAGTAGACAGGGGAGTGAAAAACTGTTTTTT
V gene: TRBV28
clone size: NA
CDR3 length: 13
J gene: TRBJ1-4
D gene: TRBD1

CDR3 protein: CASSDFTGGTEAFF
CDR3 DNA: TGCGCCAGCAGCGATTTTACAGGGGGCACTGAAGCTTTCTTT
V gene: TRBV5-1
clone size: once
CDR3 length: 14
J gene: TRBJ1-1
D gene: TRBD1

CDR3 protein: CASGSFRGNEQFF
CDR3 DNA: TGTGCCAGCGGCTCCTTCAGGGGTAATGAGCAGTTCTTC
V gene: TRBV2
clone size: NA
CDR3 length: 13
J gene: TRBJ2-1
D gene: NA

CDR3 protein: CASSDRDRGLLTEAFF
CDR3 DNA: TGTGCCAGCAGTGATCGGGACAGGGGCCTACTCACTGAAGCTTTCTTT
V gene: TRBV9
clone size: NA
CDR3 length: 16
J gene: TRBJ1-1
D gene: TRBD1

CDR3 protein: CASSCFRRQGMVANYGYTF
CDR3 DNA: TGTGCCAGCAGCTGTTTTAGGAGACAGGGGATGGTAGCTAACTATGGCTACACCTTC
V gene: TRBV11-1
clone size: NA
CDR3 length: 19
J gene: TRBJ1-2
D gene: TRBD1

CDR3 protein: CASTGQGYGYTF
CDR3 DNA: TGTGCCAGCACCGGACAAGGCTATGGCTACACCTTC
V gene: TRBV27
clone size: NA
CDR3 length: 12
J gene: TRBJ1-2
D gene: NA

CDR3 protein: CATSRAAGGGWADTQYF
CDR3 DNA: TGTGCCACCAGCAGAGCCGCGGGGGGAGGCTGGGCAGATACGCAGTATTTT
V gene: TRBV15
clone size: NA
CDR3 length: 17
J gene: TRBJ2-3
D gene: TRBD2

CDR3 protein: CASSLFSGGLRGNIQYF
CDR3 DNA: TGCGCCAGCAGCTTGTTCTCCGGGGGGCTGAGGGGAAACATTCAGTACTTC
V gene: TRBV5-1
clone size: NA
CDR3 length: 17
J gene: TRBJ2-4
D gene: NA

CDR3 protein: CASSPGSSYNEQFF
CDR3 DNA: TGTGCCAGCAGCCCGGGGAGCTCCTACAATGAGCAGTTCTTC
V gene: TRBV7-9
clone size: NA
CDR3 length: 14
J gene: TRBJ2-1
D gene: NA

CDR3 protein: CASSREAPAF
CDR3 DNA: TGTGCCAGCAGTAGGGAGGCGCCCGCCTTC
V gene: TRBV2
clone size: NA
CDR3 length: 10
J gene: TRBJ1-2
D gene: NA

CDR3 protein: CSVARRGNIQYF
CDR3 DNA: TGCAGCGTTGCGCGGCGGGGAAACATTCAGTACTTC
V gene: TRBV29-1
clone size: NA
CDR3 length: 12
J gene: TRBJ2-4
D gene: NA

CDR3 protein: CASSGEQGSAKNIQYF
CDR3 DNA: TGCGCCAGCAGCGGGGAACAGGGGTCCGCCAAAAACATTCAGTACTTC
V gene: TRBV5-1
clone size: NA
CDR3 length: 16
J gene: TRBJ2-4
D gene: TRBD1

CDR3 protein: CACRAGGGSTEAFF
CDR3 DNA: TGTGCCTGTAGGGCAGGGGGTGGGAGCACTGAAGCTTTCTTT
V gene: TRBV2
clone size: NA
CDR3 length: 14
J gene: TRBJ1-1
D gene: TRBD1

CDR3 protein: CASSPGTLSTDTQYF
CDR3 DNA: TGTGCCAGCAGCCCCGGGACTCTCAGCACAGATACGCAGTATTTT
V gene: TRBV2
clone size: NA
CDR3 length: 15
J gene: TRBJ2-3
D gene: NA

CDR3 protein: CASTVPDNEKLFF
CDR3 DNA: TGTGCCAGCACTGTACCAGATAATGAAAAACTGTTTTTT
V gene: TRBV6-1
clone size: NA
CDR3 length: 13
J gene: TRBJ1-4
D gene: NA

CDR3 protein: CASSVNRVSTDTQYF
CDR3 DNA: TGTGCCAGCAGTGTTAACAGAGTAAGCACAGATACGCAGTATTTT
V gene: TRBV2
clone size: NA
CDR3 length: 15
J gene: TRBJ2-3
D gene: NA

CDR3 protein: CASRGQGEANYGYTF
CDR3 DNA: TGTGCCAGCAGGGGACAGGGGGAAGCTAACTATGGCTACACCTTC
V gene: TRBV28
clone size: once
CDR3 length: 15
J gene: TRBJ1-2
D gene: TRBD1

CDR3 protein: CSVDRGLGDTQYF
CDR3 DNA: TGCAGCGTCGACAGGGGTTTAGGAGATACGCAGTATTTT
V gene: TRBV29-1
clone size: NA
CDR3 length: 13
J gene: TRBJ2-3
D gene: TRBD1

CDR3 protein: CASSPQPSGRASVQETQYF
CDR3 DNA: TGTGCCAGCAGCCCCCAGCCTAGCGGGAGGGCCTCGGTCCAAGAGACCCAGTACTTC
V gene: TRBV9
clone size: NA
CDR3 length: 19
J gene: TRBJ2-5
D gene: TRBD2

CDR3 protein: CASSLLGADQPQHF
CDR3 DNA: TGTGCCAGCAGTTTATTGGGGGCGGATCAGCCCCAGCATTTT
V gene: TRBV27
clone size: NA
CDR3 length: 14
J gene: TRBJ1-5
D gene: NA

CDR3 protein: CASSSTQGGSTDTQYF
CDR3 DNA: TGCGCCAGCAGCTCCACACAGGGGGGCTCGACAGATACGCAGTATTTT
V gene: TRBV5-1
clone size: NA
CDR3 length: 16
J gene: TRBJ2-3
D gene: TRBD1

CDR3 protein: CASSPGPGQGIPEAFF
CDR3 DNA: TGTGCCAGCAGCCCCGGACCGGGACAGGGGATCCCTGAAGCTTTCTTT
V gene: TRBV7-9
clone size: NA
CDR3 length: 16
J gene: TRBJ1-1
D gene: TRBD1

CDR3 protein: CAISGGGNSYEQYF
CDR3 DNA: TGTGCCATCAGTGGAGGCGGGAACTCCTACGAGCAGTACTTC
V gene: TRBV10-3
clone size: NA
CDR3 length: 14
J gene: TRBJ2-7
D gene: NA

CDR3 protein: CASSLALRRGGEKQYF
CDR3 DNA: TGTGCCAGCAGCTTAGCCCTACGGCGGGGGGGTGAGAAGCAGTACTTC
V gene: TRBV11-2
clone size: few
CDR3 length: 16
J gene: TRBJ2-7
D gene: TRBD2

CDR3 protein: CASSALGQVDIQYF
CDR3 DNA: TGTGCCAGCAGTGCCTTAGGACAGGTGGACATTCAGTACTTC
V gene: TRBV6-1
clone size: few
CDR3 length: 14
J gene: TRBJ2-4
D gene: TRBD1

CDR3 protein: CASSQGTSGRSEQYF
CDR3 DNA: TGCGCCAGCAGCCAAGGGACTAGCGGGAGGAGCGAGCAGTACTTC
V gene: TRBV4-1
clone size: NA
CDR3 length: 15
J gene: TRBJ2-7
D gene: TRBD2

CDR3 protein: CASSPDSNTEAFF
CDR3 DNA: TGTGCCAGCAGCCCCGATAGTAACACTGAAGCTTTCTTT
V gene: TRBV9
clone size: NA
CDR3 length: 13
J gene: TRBJ1-1
D gene: NA

CDR3 protein: CASILSARLLKDEQYF
CDR3 DNA: TGTGCCAGCATCCTCAGCGCCCGGCTGTTGAAGGACGAGCAGTACTTC
V gene: TRBV28
clone size: NA
CDR3 length: 16
J gene: TRBJ2-7
D gene: NA

CDR3 protein: CASSRGTGDDEQYF
CDR3 DNA: TGCGCCAGCAGTCGAGGGACAGGGGACGACGAGCAGTACTTC
V gene: TRBV5-1
clone size: once
CDR3 length: 14
J gene: TRBJ2-7
D gene: TRBD1

CDR3 protein: CATEGSSGANVLTF
CDR3 DNA: TGTGCCACGGAGGGGAGCTCTGGGGCCAACGTCCTGACTTTC
V gene: TRBV28
clone size: NA
CDR3 length: 14
J gene: TRBJ2-6
D gene: NA

CDR3 protein: CASLSLAGGDNEQFF
CDR3 DNA: TGTGCCAGCCTCTCACTAGCGGGAGGGGACAATGAGCAGTTCTTC
V gene: TRBV6-5
clone size: once
CDR3 length: 15
J gene: TRBJ2-1
D gene: TRBD2

CDR3 protein: CASSRGQGARNTEAFF
CDR3 DNA: TGCGCCAGCAGCCGGGGACAGGGGGCCCGGAACACTGAAGCTTTCTTT
V gene: TRBV5-1
clone size: NA
CDR3 length: 16
J gene: TRBJ1-1
D gene: TRBD1

CDR3 protein: CASSGTGTGHYF
CDR3 DNA: TGTGCCAGCAGCGGGACCGGGACAGGTCATTACTTC
V gene: TRBV25-1
clone size: NA
CDR3 length: 12
J gene: TRBJ2-7
D gene: TRBD1

CDR3 protein: CSVASDRGETQYF
CDR3 DNA: TGCAGCGTTGCTTCGGACAGGGGGGAGACCCAGTACTTC
V gene: TRBV29-1
clone size: NA
CDR3 length: 13
J gene: TRBJ2-5
D gene: TRBD1

CDR3 protein: CASKQGTGELFF
CDR3 DNA: TGCGCCAGCAAGCAGGGCACCGGGGAGCTGTTTTTT
V gene: TRBV5-1
clone size: few
CDR3 length: 12
J gene: TRBJ2-2
D gene: NA

CDR3 protein: CSSSSTGTAYEQYF
CDR3 DNA: TGTTCCAGCAGCTCCACCGGGACTGCCTACGAGCAGTACTTC
V gene: TRBV7-9
clone size: once
CDR3 length: 14
J gene: TRBJ2-7
D gene: NA

CDR3 protein: CASSTSYGYTF
CDR3 DNA: TGTGCCAGCAGTACAAGCTATGGCTACACCTTC
V gene: TRBV28
clone size: NA
CDR3 length: 11
J gene: TRBJ1-2
D gene: NA